These T cell receptor beta chains were read from a single sample in a study of blood T cell repertoires in COVID-19. The method was immunoSEQ multiplex PCR; TCRdb's version includes in-frame clones alone and lacks a portion of them. The top ten clones hold approximately 3% of a sample with some 170,000 clones, under 80% of them seen once. Material: peripheral blood. All receptors derive from a man aged 70 or older with acute or convalescent COVID-19. The CDR3 runs from the conserved cysteine through the conserved F or W. Each record gives: V gene, CDR3 length, J gene, CDR3 protein.

TRBV5-4	15	TRBJ2-7	CASSPTSGPSYEQYF
TRBV7-3	13	TRBJ1-1	CASSRTGATEAFF
TRBV7-2	18	TRBJ1-4	CASSLGGGGLIRTEKLFF
TRBV7-9	13	TRBJ1-3	CASSPGAGNTIYF
TRBV7-9	15	TRBJ1-5	CASSPGQVGDQPQHF
TRBV28	12	TRBJ2-1	CASSFRQNEQFF
TRBV5-5	16	TRBJ2-3	CASRRGLAGGTDTQYF
TRBV7-6	15	TRBJ2-7	CASSYGTGSSYEQYF
TRBV5-5	15	TRBJ2-7	CASSLAPSISYEQYF
TRBV6-5	14	TRBJ1-3	CASYSSYSGNTIYF
TRBV18	16	TRBJ2-1	CASSPPGGRAVNEQFF
TRBV3-1/TRBV3-2	18	TRBJ2-5	CASSQREGLAGDQETQYF
TRBV7-6	13	TRBJ2-6	CASRSNGANVLTF
TRBV7-6	11	TRBJ2-7	CASSPGTEQYF
TRBV28	20	TRBJ1-5	CASSSSYDHRGLRVDQPQHF
TRBV5-6	14	TRBJ2-7	CASSLYGGRIEQYF
TRBV21-1	16	TRBJ2-2	CASRRGLTPNTGELFF
TRBV29-1	12	TRBJ1-4	CSVETGREKLFF
TRBV9	14	TRBJ2-5	CASSVLAGQETQYF
TRBV19	14	TRBJ2-2	CASSTSRNTGELFF
TRBV6-5	15	TRBJ2-7	CASSYLGLAGGEQYF
TRBV6-5	15	TRBJ2-1	CASRMGGGGYNEQFF
TRBV18	15	TRBJ1-5	CASSPQRGKDQPQHF
TRBV7-9	16	TRBJ1-3	CASRIPSGGAGNTIYF
TRBV5-1	15	TRBJ2-5	CASSSGLAGRETQYF
TRBV14	16	TRBJ1-1	CASSQFGASVNTEAFF
TRBV5-1	20	TRBJ2-3	CASSLGGFQGRRSSTDTQYF
TRBV19	14	TRBJ1-6	CASSAGPHNSPLHF
TRBV2	15	TRBJ2-3	CASRRTSGSADTQYF
TRBV18	14	TRBJ1-1	CASSIQTANTEAFF
TRBV19	14	TRBJ2-2	CASIPTGGTGELFF
TRBV5-1	15	TRBJ2-7	CASSLGTGVVYEQYF
TRBV5-1	15	TRBJ2-2	CASSLGGTTTGELFF
TRBV6-5	12	TRBJ2-7	CASTHTAGEQYF
TRBV2	15	TRBJ2-1	CASKEEREMGNEQFF
TRBV25-1	17	TRBJ1-3	CASSTLPGTGEENTIYF
TRBV9	16	TRBJ2-1	CASTLSSGRPYNEQFF
TRBV6-5	13	TRBJ2-7	CASRRDLSYEQYF
TRBV5-6	13	TRBJ2-4	CASSWDSENIQYF
TRBV6-5	16	TRBJ2-1	CASSSLRASGGPEQFF
TRBV19	19	TRBJ2-4	CASSLRTSGIERAKNIQYF
TRBV18	15	TRBJ1-2	CASSPGTGASYGYTF
TRBV18	20	TRBJ2-1	CASSPRVGLAELSSYNEQFF
TRBV6-5	16	TRBJ2-2	CASSYVGTSNTGELFF
TRBV10-3	14	TRBJ2-7	CAISPGTKRSEQYF
TRBV19	14	TRBJ2-7	CATGIRGQNYEQYF
TRBV7-6	14	TRBJ1-1	CASSLGQPNTEAFF